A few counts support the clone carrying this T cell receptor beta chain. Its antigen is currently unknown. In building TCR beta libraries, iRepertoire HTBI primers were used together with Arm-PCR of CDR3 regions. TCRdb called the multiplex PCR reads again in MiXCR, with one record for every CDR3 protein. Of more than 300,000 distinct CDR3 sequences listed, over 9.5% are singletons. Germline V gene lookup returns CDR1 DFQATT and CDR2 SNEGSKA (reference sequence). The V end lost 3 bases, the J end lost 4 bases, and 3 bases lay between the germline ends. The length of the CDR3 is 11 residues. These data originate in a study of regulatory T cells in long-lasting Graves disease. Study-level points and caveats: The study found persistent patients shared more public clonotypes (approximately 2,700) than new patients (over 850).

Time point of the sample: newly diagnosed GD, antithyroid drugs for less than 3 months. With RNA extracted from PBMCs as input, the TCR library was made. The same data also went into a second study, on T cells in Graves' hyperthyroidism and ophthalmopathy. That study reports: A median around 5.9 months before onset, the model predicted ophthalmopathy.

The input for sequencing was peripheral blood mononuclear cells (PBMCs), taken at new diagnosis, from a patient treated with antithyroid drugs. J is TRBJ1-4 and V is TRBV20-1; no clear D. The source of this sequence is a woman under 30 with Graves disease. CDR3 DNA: TGCAGTGCTAGGAGTAATGAAAAACTGTTTTTT. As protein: CSARSNEKLFF.